This is a list of T cell receptor beta chains from one sample in a study of PD-L1 blockade in urothelial cancer. Method: immunoSEQ multiplex PCR; TCRdb's copy keeps in-frame clones and lacks some. The table records tens of thousands of clones, roughly 78% of them present only once. Material: PBMCs, obtained around atezolizumab (anti-PD-L1) treatment. All receptors come from a man in his 70s with urothelial cancer. Both conserved end residues are part of each CDR3. The D gene is left open where the match is weak. Size is stated for part of the rows, as once, few or many counts, or as a class when the clone is expanded.

d_call	v_call	j_call	clone_size	cdr3_aa	cdr3_nt
TRBD2	TRBV18	TRBJ2-1	few	CASSPTPGGDGEQFF	TGTGCCAGCTCACCTACCCCTGGGGGGGATGGTGAGCAGTTCTTC
TRBD1	TRBV18	TRBJ2-4	.	CASSPRGQGLAKNIQYF	TGTGCCAGCTCACCAAGAGGACAGGGATTAGCCAAAAACATTCAGTACTTC
.	TRBV5-4	TRBJ1-1	.	CASISRLGNTEAFF	TGTGCCAGCATCTCCCGCCTAGGGAACACTGAAGCTTTCTTT
TRBD2	TRBV18	TRBJ2-2	.	CASSLGTSGTNTGELFF	TGTGCCAGCTCACTTGGGACTAGCGGGACTAACACCGGGGAGCTGTTTTTT
.	TRBV27	TRBJ1-1	.	CASSDLQGKRTEAFF	TGTGCCAGCAGCGACCTCCAGGGGAAGCGGACTGAAGCTTTCTTT
TRBD1	TRBV18	TRBJ2-5	.	CASSPNQGDLGETQYF	TGTGCCAGCTCACCGAATCAGGGGGATCTAGGGGAGACCCAGTACTTC
.	TRBV20-1	TRBJ2-7	.	CSARDLDEQYF	TGCAGTGCTAGAGATCTAGACGAGCAGTACTTC
.	TRBV10-3	TRBJ2-1	.	CAISEPGQGYNEQFF	TGTGCCATCAGTGAGCCCGGGCAGGGCTACAATGAGCAGTTCTTC
.	TRBV6-6	TRBJ2-7	.	CASSYSLAPYEQYF	TGTGCCAGCAGTTACTCCCTGGCTCCCTACGAGCAGTACTTC
.	TRBV2	TRBJ2-3	once	CASSESRFTDTQYF	TGTGCCAGCAGTGAAAGTCGGTTCACAGATACGCAGTATTTT
.	TRBV29-1	TRBJ2-5	.	CSVARDKKETQYF	TGCAGCGTTGCTAGGGACAAAAAAGAGACCCAGTACTTC
TRBD2	TRBV6-1	TRBJ2-3	.	CASSISGSADTQYF	TGTGCCAGCAGTATAAGCGGGAGCGCAGATACGCAGTATTTT
TRBD1	TRBV11-2	TRBJ2-5	.	CASSQTGGYETQYF	TGTGCCAGCAGCCAGACAGGGGGCTATGAGACCCAGTACTTC
.	TRBV7-7	TRBJ2-1	.	CASSLWGDGSYNEQFF	TGTGCTAGCAGCTTATGGGGGGATGGGTCCTACAATGAGCAGTTCTTC
TRBD1	TRBV14	TRBJ1-3	.	CASRQQGAGNTIYF	TGTGCCAGCAGGCAACAGGGGGCTGGAAACACCATATATTTT
.	TRBV18	TRBJ1-4	once	CASSPLDRSEKLFF	TGTGCCAGCTCACCCCTAGACAGGAGTGAAAAACTGTTTTTT
.	TRBV27	TRBJ2-7	.	CASSLQGRGWPGLPAEQYF	TGTGCCAGCAGTTTACAGGGGCGCGGGTGGCCTGGGTTACCCGCAGAGCAGTACTTC
TRBD1	TRBV30	TRBJ2-5	.	CAWSPTPGTGGAGTQYF	TGTGCCTGGAGTCCCACCCCGGGGACAGGGGGCGCCGGGACCCAGTACTTC
TRBD2	TRBV28	TRBJ2-7	.	CASSFGGELLYEQYF	TGTGCCAGCAGTTTTGGGGGGGAGCTACTTTACGAGCAGTACTTC
TRBD2	TRBV28	TRBJ2-3	.	CASSSQRLAGRETDTQYF	TGTGCCAGCAGTTCTCAAAGACTAGCGGGAAGGGAAACAGATACGCAGTATTTT
.	TRBV7-8	TRBJ2-3	.	CASSPQVGDTQYF	TGTGCCAGCAGCCCCCAGGTGGGAGATACGCAGTATTTT
.	TRBV18	TRBJ2-5	.	CASSPSGTVKETQYF	TGTGCCAGCTCACCTTCCGGGACTGTTAAAGAGACCCAGTACTTC
.	TRBV5-8	TRBJ2-1	.	CASSSPWNLGGSYNEQFF	TGTGCCAGCAGCTCCCCCTGGAACCTAGGTGGCTCCTACAATGAGCAGTTCTTC